The 29 T cell receptor beta chains below were found in one sample sequenced in a study of shared clonotypes between healthy human individuals. The assay was immunoSEQ multiplex PCR, and TCRdb's table has in-frame clones only and misses some. Among 2 million to 2.5 million clones listed, nearly 97% were seen once. The sequencing input was naive CD4+ T cells sorted from blood. Subset here: CD45RA+ positively selected. These TCRs come from a man between 18 and 35 years old in good health.

This clone was recorded once. The V and J genes are TRBV5-1 and TRBJ1-2; perhaps TRBD1 as D (6 bases). CDR1 and CDR2 from the germline V gene are SGHRS and YFSETQ. Trimming took off 3 bases at V and 6 bases at J, with 12 bases between the two ends. The CDR3 runs to 13 residues. DNA for the CDR3: TGCGCCAGCAGCTCGACAGGAACCCATGGCTACACCTTC. As protein: CASSSTGTHGYTF.

The chain is built from TRBV7-2 and TRBJ2-1; 8 nucleotides line up with TRBD2. CDR3 length: 16 residues. Trimming removed 2 bases from V and 7 bases from J; junction bases left unmatched: 10. Germline lookup yields CDR1 SGHTA and CDR2 FQGNSA. CDR3 in amino acids: CASSLLGGGTLNEQFF. The CDR3 DNA reads TGTGCCAGCAGCTTACTTGGCGGGGGGACGTTGAATGAGCAGTTCTTC.

This chain connects TRBV10-2 to TRBJ2-3; TRBD2 aligns across 9 bases. V shed 2 bases and J 4 bases; nucleotides not matched to a gene: 4. The CDR3 has 15 amino acids. CDR1 is WSHSY and CDR2 is SAAADI in the germline V gene. The CDR3 coding sequence is TGCGCCAGCAGTGAGAGCGGGAGGAGGGCAGATACGCAGTATTTT. Its protein product is CASSESGRRADTQYF.

This chain joins TRBV6-5 and TRBJ2-7; D gene unclear. V lost 4 bases and J 4 bases, leaving 8 bases between the germline ends. This CDR3 region has 12 residues. CDR1 MNHEY and CDR2 SVGAGI come from the germline V gene. The DNA for the CDR3 is TGTGCCAGCAGTTCCTCATTATACGAGCAGTACTTC. Amino acid sequence: CASSSSLYEQYF.

This chain uses TRBV4-3 with TRBJ2-7; 8 bases align to TRBD1. In germline, CDR1 is LGHNA, CDR2 YSLEER. Germline trimming cut 0 bases from V and 1 base from J; bases unmatched to any gene: 2. The CDR3 has 15 residues. For the CDR3, the DNA is TGCGCCAGCAGCCAAGAACGACAGGGGTCCTACGAGCAGTACTTC. This gives the protein CASSQERQGSYEQYF.

This clone has only one observation. Other DNA sequences in the same sample also yield this CDR3. The CDR3, as DNA: TGTGCCTGGAGTGTGGGGGGGCGGACTGAAGCTTTCTTT. Protein sequence: CAWSVGGRTEAFF. The gene calls are TRBV30 and TRBJ1-1; possible D gene TRBD1, 6 bases. Germline V gives CDR1 GTSNPN, CDR2 SVGIG (reference sequence). Trimming left V 0 bases short and J 5 bases short, with 10 bases between. The CDR3 is 13 residues long.

The chain is built from TRBV4-2 and TRBJ1-1; unclear D gene. The germline V gene has CDR1 LGHNA and CDR2 YNFKEQ. The CDR3 contains 11 residues. V lost 3 bases and J lost 10, with 9 bases in between. DNA of the CDR3: TGTGCCAGCAGCCAGGCCGATTCAGCTTTCTTT. Residues: CASSQADSAFF.

The rearrangement links TRBV11-2 to TRBJ2-7; the match to TRBD2 covers 8 bases. The V and J ends lost 3 bases and 5 bases, in that order; junction bases with no gene match: 6. The CDR3 is made up of 14 amino acids. Germline-derived CDR1 and CDR2 are SGHAT and FQNNGV. CDR3 loop: CASSFAGGGNEQYF. The CDR3, as DNA: TGTGCCAGCAGCTTTGCGGGGGGTGGCAACGAGCAGTACTTC.

J is TRBJ1-2 and V is TRBV4-1; D uncertain. Germline V gives CDR1 MGHRA, CDR2 YSYEKL. This CDR3 has 14 amino acids. The V end was cut by 4 bases, the J end by 6 bases, with 15 bases between. The CDR3 bases are TGCGCCAGCAGCCCGTATGGCCAGGAGAATGGCTACACCTTC. It translates to CASSPYGQENGYTF.

Turning to this clone: This sample also contains other DNA sequences that code for the same CDR3. This chain links TRBV19 with TRBJ1-2; no definite D call. V lost 3 bases and J 7 bases, leaving 9 bases between the germline ends. The CDR3 totals 12 residues. Germline V gene lookup returns CDR1 LNHDA and CDR2 SQIVND (reference sequence). The DNA of the CDR3 is TGTGCCAGTAGTATTAGAGGAGGTGGCTACACCTTC. It is translated as CASSIRGGGYTF. Full variable domain (rest looked up from reference TRBV19 and TRBJ1-2): DGGITQSPKYLFRKEGQNVTLSCEQNLNHDAMYWYRQDPGQGLRLIYYSQIVNDFQKGDIAEGYSVSREKKESFPLTVTSAQKNPTAFYLCASSIRGGGYTFGSGTRLTVV.

This clone has only one observation. The chain is built from TRBV7-3 and TRBJ1-2; unclear D gene. The CDR3 runs 13 residues. V was cut by 7 bases and J by 6 bases, with 15 bases left in between. CDR1 is SGHTA, CDR2 FQGTGA, per germline. Written as DNA, the CDR3 is TGTGCCAGCACCGCTGGAACGGTTGATGGCTACACCTTC. Amino acid sequence: CASTAGTVDGYTF.

The chain uses TRBV5-5 and TRBJ2-7; D may be TRBD1 or TRBD2 (6 bases each). V lost 2 bases and J 1 base, leaving 16 bases between the germline ends. The CDR3 extends over 16 amino acids. Germline V gives CDR1 SGHKS, CDR2 YYEKEE (reference sequence). The CDR3 spells CASSLSATGTSYEQYF. CDR3 bases: TGTGCCAGCAGCTTATCAGCCACAGGGACTTCCTACGAGCAGTACTTC. Using reference TRBV5-5 and TRBJ2-7 for the parts outside the CDR3, the full variable domain is DAGVTQSPTHLIKTRGQQVTLRCSPISGHKSVSWYQQVLGQGPQFIFQYYEKEERGRGNFPDRFSARQFPNYSSELNVNALLLGDSALYLCASSLSATGTSYEQYFGPGTRLTVT.

CDR3 sequence (DNA): TGTGCCAGCAGCACGGATCCGGGACAGGGTCATGAAAAACTGTTTTTT. Translated: CASSTDPGQGHEKLFF. The chain joins TRBV7-9 to TRBJ1-4, with TRBD1 identical over 9 bases. Germline CDR1 reads SEHNR; CDR2 reads FQNEAQ (reference sequence). CDR3 length: 16 residues. Germline trimming cut 5 bases from V and 6 bases from J; bases unmatched to any gene: 10.

V and J are TRBV5-1 and TRBJ2-1, with TRBD2 identical over 9 bases. V lost 4 bases, J lost 0 bases, and 5 bases stayed unmatched. The CDR3 contains 16 residues. Germline assignment: CDR1 SGHRS and CDR2 YFSETQ. CDR3 coding DNA: TGCGCCAGCAGCCTGCTGGGACTAGCCTCCTACAATGAGCAGTTCTTC. Translating gives CASSLLGLASYNEQFF.

This clone is a singleton in its sample. V and J are TRBV6-6 and TRBJ1-1; TRBD1 is a possible D gene (5 bases). This CDR3 has 12 residues. Trimming stripped 8 bases from V and 10 bases from J, with 17 bases between. Germline V gives CDR1 MNHNY, CDR2 SVGAGI (reference sequence). The CDR3 DNA follows: TGTGCCAGCTCAGCGGACATCGGGGCAGCTTTCTTT. Translating gives CASSADIGAAFF.

This chain links TRBV28 with TRBJ2-7; no clear D gene. The length of the CDR3 is 11 residues. The germline V gene encodes CDR1 MDHEN and CDR2 SYDVKM. V was clipped by 6 bases and J by 5 bases, with 8 bases between them. The CDR3 reads CASRYVDEQYF. The CDR3 nucleotides read TGTGCCAGCAGATACGTGGACGAGCAGTACTTC.

The rearrangement uses TRBV11-2 and TRBJ1-2; unclear D gene. This CDR3 has 12 residues. Germline-derived CDR1 and CDR2 are SGHAT and FQNNGV. The V gene lost 2 bases and the J gene lost 12 bases, with 13 bases spanning the gap. In DNA, the CDR3 is TGTGCCAGCAGCTTATACCGGGCCGGTAACACCTTC. This sequence encodes CASSLYRAGNTF.

The rearrangement uses TRBV6-1 and TRBJ1-2; possibly TRBD1 for D (5 bases). CDR1 and CDR2 (germline): MNHNS, SASEGT. V was pared by 8 bases and J by 8 bases, with 12 bases between. The CDR3 runs to 11 residues. CDR3 sequence (DNA): TGTGCCAGCTCCGGTGGGGGAGGCTACACCTTC. Its translation is CASSGGGGYTF.

The V gene is TRBV30, the J gene TRBJ1-4; perhaps TRBD1 as D (5 bases). The CDR3 is made up of 15 amino acids. From germline, CDR1 is GTSNPN and CDR2 SVGIG (reference sequence). V shed 2 bases and J shed 5 bases, with 15 bases lying between them. The CDR3 DNA reads as TGTGCCTGGAGTCGACGTCGGGGGATCAATGAAAAACTGTTTTTT. Residues: CAWSRRRGINEKLFF. Using reference TRBV30 and TRBJ1-4 for the parts outside the CDR3, the full variable domain is SQTIHQWPATLVQPVGSPLSLECTVEGTSNPNLYWYRQAAGRGLQLLFYSVGIGQISSEVPQNLSASRPQDRQFILSSKKLLLSDSGFYLCAWSRRRGINEKLFFGSGTQLSVL.

The V and J genes are TRBV5-4 and TRBJ2-3; 13 nucleotides match TRBD2. The CDR3 has 17 amino acids. The germline V gene encodes CDR1 SGHNT and CDR2 YYREEE (reference sequence). The J segment lost 7 bases and the V segment lost 4 bases, leaving 12 bases of the junction unmatched. For the CDR3, the DNA is TGTGCCAGCAGCCCAAGAAGGACTAGCGGGGGACTTAATACGCAGTATTTT. It translates to CASSPRRTSGGLNTQYF.

V and J are TRBV7-2 and TRBJ2-2, with 7 positions matching TRBD2. The CDR3 consists of 16 residues. V shed 2 bases and J 5 bases; nucleotides not matched to a gene: 8. Per the germline V gene, CDR1 is SGHTA and CDR2 is FQGNSA. CDR3 in amino acids: CASSLLGSGVTGELFF. In DNA, the CDR3 is TGTGCCAGCAGCTTATTGGGAAGCGGGGTGACCGGGGAGCTGTTTTTT. Based on the CDR3 plus reference TRBV7-2 and TRBJ2-2, the full variable domain is GAGVSQSPSNKVTEKGKDVELRCDPISGHTALYWYRQSLGQGLEFLIYFQGNSAPDKSGLPSDRFSAERTGGSVSTLTIQRTQQEDSAVYLCASSLLGSGVTGELFFGEGSRLTVL.

V is TRBV12-5 and J is TRBJ2-7; D is unclear. Trimming cost V 0 bases and J 0 bases, with 9 bases left between them. CDR1 LGHNT and CDR2 FRNRAP come from the germline V gene. This CDR3 has 15 amino acids. CDR3 in amino acids: CASGLVLGSSYEQYF. The CDR3 DNA reads TGTGCTAGTGGTTTGGTACTCGGCAGCTCCTACGAGCAGTACTTC.

The chain employs TRBV9 and TRBJ2-3, with D unresolved. The V gene's germline CDR1 is SGDLS and CDR2 YYNGEE. This CDR3 has 14 residues. The ends were cut back, 0 bases at V and 6 bases at J, with 11 bases in the middle. CDR3 DNA sequence: TGTGCCAGCAGCGTAGGGACGTTGGTGGATACGCAGTATTTT. Residues: CASSVGTLVDTQYF.

Remarks on this clone: This same CDR3 is encoded by further DNA sequences in the sample. The V and J genes are TRBV28 and TRBJ1-6; 9 bases map to TRBD1. V shed 5 bases, J shed 7 bases, and the junction held 6 bases outside the gene matches. The CDR3 sequence is 15 residues long. Germline-derived CDR1 and CDR2 are MDHEN and SYDVKM. The CDR3 region is CASSLGGQGNSPLHF. The CDR3 nucleotides are TGTGCCAGCAGTCTCGGAGGACAGGGGAATTCACCCCTCCACTTT.

The rearrangement joins TRBV18 to TRBJ2-3; no reliable D call. The CDR3 runs 14 residues. Germline CDR1 and CDR2: KGHSH and LQKENI. Trimming removed 1 base at V and 1 base at J, with 6 bases between. In DNA form, the CDR3 reads TGTGCCAGCTCACCACGTAAGGGCACAGATACGCAGTATTTT. This gives the protein CASSPRKGTDTQYF.

V is TRBV7-2 and J is TRBJ2-3, with no clear D. The CDR3 contains 15 residues. The germline V gene has CDR1 SGHTA and CDR2 FQGNSA. Trimming pared 1 base from V and 2 bases from J, leaving 10 bases between. Here the CDR3 reads CASSLEAPATDTQYF. The CDR3 DNA reads as TGTGCCAGCAGCTTAGAGGCCCCTGCCACAGATACGCAGTATTTT.

In nucleotides, the CDR3 is TGTGCCAGCAGCTGGACAGGGGCAGATACGCAGTATTTT. Its translation: CASSWTGADTQYF. The chain combines TRBV11-1 with TRBJ2-3, with 9 positions matching TRBD1. From germline, CDR1 is SGHAT and CDR2 FQDESV (reference sequence). The CDR3 runs to 13 residues. Unmatched junction bases numbered 0, after V lost 4 bases and J lost 4 bases.

The gene calls are TRBV5-4 and TRBJ2-3; TRBD1 aligns across 7 bases. Germline lookup yields CDR1 SGHNT and CDR2 YYREEE (reference sequence). The trim removed 0 bases at V and 2 bases at J, leaving 6 bases unmatched. The length of the CDR3 is 16 residues. The CDR3 nucleotides read TGTGCCAGCAGCTTGGTGGGGACAGAGAACACAGATACGCAGTATTTT. It specifies CASSLVGTENTDTQYF.

The chain uses TRBV5-4 and TRBJ1-1, with a possible D match to TRBD1 (5 bases). Germline V gene data show CDR1 as SGHNT and CDR2 as YYREEE (reference sequence). The CDR3 length is 15 residues. V lost 4 bases to trimming and J lost 1 base, with 14 bases between them. In DNA, the CDR3 is TGTGCCAGCAGCCCTACACAGGACGAGAACACTGAAGCTTTCTTT. Protein product: CASSPTQDENTEAFF.